This record looks at one TCR beta chain sequence and its context. The specificity of this receptor is unknown. Base quality data are lacking; no much larger clone is found one base away. Library method: RT-PCR. TCRdb names Illumina HiSeq 2500 as the instrument used. The public sequencing data were trimmed at Q25 with fastp and processed into clonotypes with MiXCR by TCRdb, which kept only in-frame beta chains. Duplicate CDR3 protein sequences are folded into a single record with the most common DNA and genes. The sample table shows 700,000 to 900,000 distinct CDR3 sequences, and approximately 21% are seen once. Of the sample, 9.5% to 13% is held by the ten largest clones. Including the terminal cysteine and phenylalanine, the CDR3 comprises 15 residues. CDR3 DNA is the only sequence kept; it has 45 bases, read in frame from the first base. V loses 3 bases, J loses 5 bases, and the germline ends lie 15 bases apart. The germline V gene specifies SGHTA as CDR1 and FQGNSA as CDR2.

This record comes from a study of response to subunit inactivated influenza vaccine listed by TCRdb under 2018. General notes on the study: Deep quantitative profiling of the T cell receptor repertoire was used in the study to follow responses to a trivalent subunit inactivated influenza vaccine. General conclusions and limits of the study: It was suggested by the authors that each seasonal influenza vaccination may recruit only a limited number of new T cells.

Here the sequenced sample was PBMCs from blood, taken about 5 days after vaccination. This TCR derives from a man aged 50-60 years who received an inactivated influenza vaccine. Donor details come from another sample of the same person, matched by shared clones. The chain couples TRBV7-2 to TRBJ2-3; the D assignment is uncertain and may be TRBD1 or TRBD2, with 5 bases supporting each. DNA sequence: TGTGCCAGCAGCTTGGCCGGGACCCACGGAGATACGCAGTATTTT. Its translation is CASSLAGTHGDTQYF.